These T cell receptor beta chains were read from a single sample in a study of T cells in localized non-small cell lung cancer. The repertoire was sequenced with immunoSEQ multiplex PCR; TCRdb's copy has only in-frame clones and lacks some. The sample includes around 31,000 clones, less than 90% of them seen just once. Sequences were derived from peripheral blood, sampled before any cancer treatment. Source of these receptors: a female donor aged 60 or older with stage I lung adenocarcinoma. CDR3s include the opening cysteine and the closing phenylalanine or tryptophan. Each record gives: J gene, D gene, V gene, clone size, CDR3 DNA, CDR3 protein. A D gene is named only where the DNA matches it firmly. Clone size is not always given. Where it is, it says once, few, many or a class for expanded clones.

TRBJ2-2 TRBD2 TRBV19 . TGTGCCACAGGGAGGGGACCGAACACCGGGGAGCTGTTTTTT CATGRGPNTGELFF
TRBJ2-3 TRBD2 TRBV2 . TGTGCCAGCAGCGGACTAGCGGTCACAGATACGCAGTATTTT CASSGLAVTDTQYF
TRBJ2-7 . TRBV4-1 . TGCGCCAGCAGCCAACCAAATAGCGTCGCCTACGAGCAGTACTTC CASSQPNSVAYEQYF
TRBJ2-2 . TRBV9 . TGTGCCAGCAGCACCCAGGGATCCGGGGAGCTGTTTTTT CASSTQGSGELFF
TRBJ2-1 TRBD1 TRBV28 . TGTGCCAGCAGTTTATATCAGGGGGTAGGTGATGAGCAGTTCTTC CASSLYQGVGDEQFF
TRBJ2-1 TRBD2 TRBV30 . TGTGCCCAGGGGCTAGCGGGAGGTTGGAATGAGCAGTTCTTC CAQGLAGGWNEQFF
TRBJ1-1 . TRBV5-5 . TGTGCCAGCAGCCCGTCCGGGGGACGTGCTTTCTTT CASSPSGGRAFF
TRBJ1-1 TRBD1 TRBV18 once TGTGCCAGCTCACCACCGTCGACAGGGTTTGCAGCTTTCTTT CASSPPSTGFAAFF
TRBJ2-7 . TRBV5-5 . TGTGCCAGCAGCTTGGAGGCTAATACGGGGGAGCAGTACTTC CASSLEANTGEQYF
TRBJ2-3 . TRBV28 . TGTGCCAGCACGCAAAGCCGGGATACGCAGTATTTT CASTQSRDTQYF
TRBJ2-1 TRBD2 TRBV28 . TGTGCCAGCAGTTCAGCTAGCGGGAGGTACAATGAGCAGTTCTTC CASSSASGRYNEQFF
TRBJ2-2 TRBD1 TRBV4-1 . TGCGCCAGCAGCCTAAGGGGACAGGGAGAAACCGGGGAGCTGTTTTTT CASSLRGQGETGELFF
TRBJ2-1 . TRBV7-8 . TGTGCCAGCAGCTTAGATCGGGGGAGCTCCTACAATGAGCAGTTCTTC CASSLDRGSSYNEQFF
TRBJ2-7 . TRBV5-1 . TGCGCCAGCAGCTTGGGTTCCGGGATCTCCTACGAGCAGTACTTC CASSLGSGISYEQYF
TRBJ1-3 TRBD1 TRBV2 . TGTGCCAGCAGCGTACAGGGGGCTGGAAACACCATATATTTT CASSVQGAGNTIYF
TRBJ2-7 . TRBV6-5 . TGTGCCAGCAGTTACTTGATTAGCTCCTACGAGCAGTACTTC CASSYLISSYEQYF
TRBJ2-5 . TRBV6-5 . TGTGCCAGCAGTTACCGGGGCCAAACACAAGAGACCCAGTACTTC CASSYRGQTQETQYF
TRBJ2-7 . TRBV9 . TGTGCCAGCAGCGCCCGAGGGGCGACGCCGGGCGAGCAGTACTTC CASSARGATPGEQYF
TRBJ1-4 TRBD1 TRBV27 . TGTGCCAGCAGTTCAGGACAGGGAGGGCGAGAACTGTTTTTT CASSSGQGGRELFF
TRBJ1-2 TRBD1 TRBV5-1 . TGCGCCAGCAGAACCAAAACAGGGGGAGAGGAATATGGCTACACCTTC CASRTKTGGEEYGYTF
TRBJ2-2 . TRBV27 few TGTGCCAGCAGTAGCCGAGGACGGAACACCGGGGAGCTGTTTTTT CASSSRGRNTGELFF
TRBJ2-7 TRBD1 TRBV19 few TGTGCCAGTAGTGGTGACAGGGGCCACGAGCAGTACTTC CASSGDRGHEQYF
TRBJ1-3 TRBD1 TRBV18 . TGTGCCAGCTCACCAATGGGGACAGGTACCGGAAACACCATATATTTT CASSPMGTGTGNTIYF
TRBJ1-3 . TRBV4-3 . TGCGCCAGCAGCCAAGGTTTAGGGAAATTCTCTGGAAACACCATATATTTT CASSQGLGKFSGNTIYF
TRBJ1-2 TRBD1 TRBV6-5 . TGTGCCAGCAGGCGAACAGGGGTCACCTATGGCTACACCTTC CASRRTGVTYGYTF
TRBJ2-3 . TRBV4-2 once TGTGCCAGCAGCCCCAACGACTGGGGAACAGATACGCAGTATTTT CASSPNDWGTDTQYF
TRBJ2-7 TRBD2 TRBV27 . TGTGCCAGCAGGGGCGGGAGTGGGTATATTTACGAGCAGTACTTC CASRGGSGYIYEQYF
TRBJ2-7 TRBD2 TRBV11-3 . TGTGCCAGCAGCTTAGAACTAGCGGGAATCTCCTACGAGCAGTACTTC CASSLELAGISYEQYF
TRBJ2-3 . TRBV28 . TGTGCCAGCAGTGGAAGCACAGATACGCAGTATTTT CASSGSTDTQYF
TRBJ2-5 TRBD1 TRBV18 . TGTGCCAGCTCACCAAGGGACAGAGAGACCCAGTACTTC CASSPRDRETQYF
TRBJ2-1 TRBD1 TRBV7-9 few TGTGCCAGCAGCGCCGACCCGGGACAGGGCAAAGGGGAGCAGTTCTTC CASSADPGQGKGEQFF
TRBJ2-1 TRBD2 TRBV29-1 . TGCAGCGCCTCACCGGGGGGAAGTGGTAATGAGCAGTTCTTC CSASPGGSGNEQFF
TRBJ1-4 . TRBV10-1 . TGCGCCAGCAGTGCGGGTACAACTAATGAAAAACTGTTTTTT CASSAGTTNEKLFF
TRBJ1-5 . TRBV7-9 once TGTGCCAGCAGCTCAGGGACTCAGCCCCAGCATTTT CASSSGTQPQHF
TRBJ2-1 TRBD2 TRBV9 few TGTGCCAGCAGCGGAACCGGGACTAGCGGGGCTCACTCCTACAATGAGCAGTTCTTC CASSGTGTSGAHSYNEQFF
TRBJ2-1 . TRBV28 . TGTGCCAGCAGTTTCTTCGGGCTAGAGAACAATGAGCAGTTCTTC CASSFFGLENNEQFF
TRBJ2-2 . TRBV27 . TGTGCCAGCAGTTTTGATGGGGAGCTGTTTTTT CASSFDGELFF
TRBJ2-7 . TRBV19 . TGTGCCAGTACCCTGGGAGCAACCTACGAGCAGTACTTC CASTLGATYEQYF
TRBJ1-1 . TRBV5-1 . TGCGCCAGCAGCTTGGAGGGCGGCACTGAAGCTTTCTTT CASSLEGGTEAFF
TRBJ2-3 . TRBV14 . TGTGCCAGCAGCCCTAAGAGACGGTCGGGCACAGATACGCAGTATTTT CASSPKRRSGTDTQYF
TRBJ2-2 . TRBV12-2 . TGTGCAAGTCGCTTAGCCGGGACTAGCGGGAGACTCACCGGGGAGCTGTTTTTT CASRLAGTSGRLTGELFF
TRBJ1-4 TRBD1 TRBV7-8 . TGTGCCAGCAGCGAGGGACAGGCCCCAACTAATGAAAAACTGTTTTTT CASSEGQAPTNEKLFF
TRBJ2-7 . TRBV14 . TGTGCCAGCTTCTCTTGGTTGACGAGGTACGAGCAGTACTTC CASFSWLTRYEQYF
TRBJ1-5 TRBD1 TRBV28 . TGTGCCAGCGGGACAGGTGGCGAGGGCAATCAGCCCCAGCATTTT CASGTGGEGNQPQHF
TRBJ2-1 TRBD2 TRBV19 . TGTGCCAGTAGCATAAGACTAGCTGATGAGCAGTTCTTC CASSIRLADEQFF
TRBJ2-1 . TRBV19 once TGTGCCAGCTCTCGGGACTCCCTCGGGTATGAGCAGTTCTTC CASSRDSLGYEQFF
TRBJ2-1 . TRBV5-1 . TGCGCCAGCAGCTTGGAATTCAATGAGCAGTTCTTC CASSLEFNEQFF
TRBJ2-7 . TRBV20-1 few TGCAGTTACTATCTAGCGAACGAGCAGTACTTC CSYYLANEQYF
TRBJ2-5 . TRBV5-1 . TGCGCCAGCAGTCCAAGTATAAACAGGGGAGGCGGAGAGACCCAGTACTTC CASSPSINRGGGETQYF
TRBJ2-5 TRBD2 TRBV18 . TGTGCCAGCTCACCAAGGGAGGGAGAGACCCAGTACTTC CASSPREGETQYF
TRBJ1-5 . TRBV7-3 . TGTGCCAGCAGCTTTCAGAGCTCTAGACTATATAGCAATCAGCCCCAGCATTTT CASSFQSSRLYSNQPQHF